The 24 T cell receptor beta chains below come from one sample, sequenced in a study of blood T cells in healthy people across ages. The authors ran a second PCR of about 6 to 12 cycles using a sample-barcoded 5' primer and a J-beta primer mix. TCRdb processed the 5' RACE reads anew with MiXCR; each CDR3 protein has one entry. Among around 1.1 million distinct CDR3 sequences listed, roughly two fifths were seen once. Sequencing was performed on blood. The receptors shown here come from a man aged 18 to 29 in good health.

The V call is TRBV6-5, the J call TRBJ2-2; the match to TRBD1 covers 9 bases. V shed 6 bases and J 10 bases; nucleotides not matched to a gene: 9. The CDR3 consists of 14 residues. The germline V gene has CDR1 MNHEY and CDR2 SVGAGI. The CDR3 coding sequence is TGTGCCAGCAGATTAGACAGGGGGAAAGAGGAGCTGTTTTTT. Protein sequence: CASRLDRGKEELFF.

This clonotype was seen at least ten times. The gene calls are TRBV12-3 or TRBV12-4 and TRBJ1-2, with a tentative D call TRBD1 (5 bases). The germline V and J ends were trimmed by 6 bases and 4 bases, with 15 bases remaining between them. CDR3 length equals 14 residues. The CDR3 region is CASRPIGGAYGYTF. DNA of the CDR3: TGTGCCAGCAGACCCATTGGGGGAGCCTATGGCTACACCTTC.

This chain joins TRBV12-3 or TRBV12-4 and TRBJ1-2; no definite D call. Trimming left V 4 bases short and J 9 bases short, with 12 bases between. The CDR3 sequence is 12 residues long. The CDR3 protein is CASSSGWPRYTF. CDR3 coding DNA: TGTGCCAGCAGTTCCGGGTGGCCCCGCTACACCTTC.

This clonotype was seen more than once but under ten times. This chain joins TRBV28 and TRBJ2-4; D is unclear. The CDR3 contains 14 residues. Between the trimmed V and J ends, which lost 7 bases and 0 bases, there was a span of 10 bases. Germline CDR1 and CDR2: MDHEN and SYDVKM. The CDR3 loop reads CASTDVLAKNIQYF. In DNA form, the CDR3 reads TGTGCCAGCACCGACGTACTAGCCAAAAACATTCAGTACTTC.

This chain links TRBV27 with TRBJ2-7; no firm D call. V gave up 2 bases and J gave up 4 bases, with 9 bases separating them. Germline V lookup: CDR1 MNHEY, CDR2 SMNVEV (reference sequence). This CDR3 has 13 residues. CDR3 in DNA: TGTGCCAGCAGTTTAGCCAGCAGGTACGAGCAGTACTTC. As protein: CASSLASRYEQYF.

The V call is TRBV6-5, the J call TRBJ1-1; no reliable D call. Per the germline V gene, CDR1 is MNHEY and CDR2 is SVGAGI. Trimming took 2 bases from V and 0 from J, leaving 10 bases between them. The CDR3 length is 15 residues. CDR3 sequence: CASSYTTGLNTEAFF. CDR3 coding DNA: TGTGCCAGCAGTTACACAACCGGCTTGAACACTGAAGCTTTCTTT.

This sequence joins TRBV12-3 or TRBV12-4 and TRBJ2-7; D is possibly TRBD1 (5 bases). This CDR3 contains 13 residues. The V gene lost 7 bases and the J gene lost 7 bases, with 17 bases spanning the gap. The CDR3 region has the DNA TGTGCCAGCAACAGGCCAAACTGGGGAGAGCAGTACTTC. Translated: CASNRPNWGEQYF.

The V call is TRBV7-9, the J call TRBJ2-2; 7 nucleotides agree with TRBD2. This CDR3 has 16 residues. The germline V gene encodes CDR1 SEHNR and CDR2 FQNEAQ (reference sequence). J lost 4 bases, V lost 4 bases, and 9 bases had no gene match. CDR3 DNA sequence: TGTGCCAGCAGCTCTAGCCGAGGGGAGGGCACCGGGGAGCTGTTTTTT. It is translated as CASSSSRGEGTGELFF.

CDR3 DNA: TGTGCCAGCAGCTTAGAACTCATAAAAGAGACCCAGTACTTC. Translated, it gives CASSLELIKETQYF. The V gene is TRBV7-2, the J gene TRBJ2-5, with D hard to call. CDR1 is SGHTA, CDR2 FQGNSA, per germline. V was shortened by 1 base and J by 3 bases, with 9 bases between the two germline ends. This CDR3 spans 14 amino acids.

This rearrangement joins TRBV6-1 to TRBJ1-3, with D possibly TRBD1 on 6 matching bases. V was cut by 6 bases and J by 4 bases, with 10 bases left in between. CDR1 and CDR2 from the germline V gene are MNHNS and SASEGT. The CDR3 has 13 residues. CDR3 sequence (DNA): TGTGCCAGCAGCACAGGGCAAGGAAACACCATATATTTT. Translation: CASSTGQGNTIYF.

In this sample, this clonotype turned up once. The chain has TRBV4-3 and TRBJ1-1, with D possibly being TRBD1 (5 bases). CDR1 is LGHNA and CDR2 is YSLEER in the germline V gene. V shed 1 base and J shed 6 bases, with 15 bases lying between them. The CDR3 is made up of 15 amino acids. The CDR3 DNA follows: TGCGCCAGCAGCCAAGGAGGCAGGGAGACCTCTGAAGCTTTCTTT. As protein: CASSQGGRETSEAFF.

CDR3 region: CASSQDRQAYGYTF. In nucleotides, the CDR3 is TGTGCCAGCAGCCAAGATCGACAAGCCTATGGCTACACCTTC. This rearrangement joins TRBV3-1 to TRBJ1-2; D is undetermined. This CDR3 spans 14 amino acids. Germline CDR1 LGHDT, CDR2 YNNKEL (reference sequence). V dropped 0 bases and J dropped 4 bases, with 9 bases sitting between them.

In this sample, this clonotype turned up many times. This chain links TRBV7-9 with TRBJ2-1, with TRBD1 matching over 9 bases. The CDR3 has 14 residues. With V trimmed by 3 bases and J by 5 bases, 2 bases remained unmatched. Germline V gene data show CDR1 as SEHNR and CDR2 as FQNEAQ (reference sequence). CDR3 sequence reads: CASSLTGGHNEQFF. As DNA, the CDR3 is TGTGCCAGCAGCTTGACAGGGGGTCACAATGAGCAGTTCTTC.

This clonotype was seen at least ten times. This chain joins TRBV10-3 and TRBJ2-7, with no clear D. The CDR3 covers 13 residues. Germline-derived CDR1 and CDR2 are ENHRY and SYGVKD. Between the trimmed V and J ends, which lost 4 bases and 0 bases, there was a span of 7 bases. For the CDR3, the DNA is TGTGCCATCAGTGCTGGCATCTCCTACGAGCAGTACTTC. Its protein product is CAISAGISYEQYF.

This chain connects TRBV12-3 or TRBV12-4 to TRBJ1-2; a weak D match, TRBD1 (6 bases). The CDR3 extends over 14 amino acids. V dropped 5 bases and J dropped 7 bases, with 17 bases sitting between them. Here the CDR3 reads CASSLNRVGGGYTF. The CDR3 DNA sequence: TGTGCCAGCAGTCTCAACAGGGTTGGAGGTGGCTACACCTTC.

The chain uses TRBV5-1 and TRBJ2-3; no firm D call. The CDR3 has 14 residues. Germline assignment: CDR1 SGHRS and CDR2 YFSETQ. Trimming left V 1 base short and J 4 bases short, with 10 bases between. As DNA, the CDR3 is TGCGCCAGCAGCTTGTCACGGGTTCCAGATACGCAGTATTTT. Its translation is CASSLSRVPDTQYF.

This clonotype was counted between two and nine times. This chain joins TRBV15 and TRBJ2-7; D could derive from TRBD1 or TRBD2 (5 bases each). The CDR3 consists of 13 residues. The germline V gene encodes CDR1 LNHNV and CDR2 YYDKDF (reference sequence). The V end lost 0 bases, the J end lost 4 bases, and 7 bases lay between the germline ends. CDR3 sequence: CATSRDGGYEQYF. The CDR3 DNA is TGTGCCACCAGCAGAGATGGGGGATACGAGCAGTACTTC.

A note on this clonotype: The junction shows a germline mismatch at one end, possibly a read error. The chain employs TRBV7-3 and TRBJ1-1; possible D gene TRBD1, 5 bases. In germline, CDR1 is SGHTA, CDR2 FQGTGA. This CDR3 contains 14 residues. CDR3 loop: CAGSLNVGDTEAFF. DNA of the CDR3: TGTGCCGGCAGCCTCAATGTAGGGGACACTGAAGCTTTCTTT.

This clonotype has only a few counts. V is TRBV20-1 and J is TRBJ2-3; the D is unclear. Germline V CDR1 and CDR2: DFQATT, SNEGSKA (reference sequence). Trimming took off 0 bases at V and 0 bases at J, with 10 bases between the two ends. There are 15 residues in the CDR3. DNA of the CDR3: TGCAGTGCTAGAGACCTATCCTCTAGCACAGATACGCAGTATTTT. Its translation is CSARDLSSSTDTQYF.

This clonotype was recorded only once. A much larger clone lies a single base off, so this may be a read error. V is TRBV6-6 and J is TRBJ2-3, with 9 positions matching TRBD1. From germline, CDR1 is MNHNY and CDR2 SVGAGI (reference sequence). Trimming at V came to 7 bases and at J to 0 bases, leaving 8 bases not matched to a gene. The CDR3 runs 16 residues. CDR3 residues: CASTMGTGSSTDTQYF. CDR3 nucleotides: TGTGCCAGCACCATGGGGACAGGGTCTAGCACAGATACGCAGTATTTT.

The table lists this clonotype with many counts. V is TRBV10-3 and J is TRBJ2-3; no reliable D call. Per germline, CDR1 ENHRY and CDR2 SYGVKD. This CDR3 contains 10 residues. V gave up 10 bases and J gave up 8 bases, with 10 bases separating them. CDR3 loop: CATLPGTQYF. CDR3 DNA: TGTGCCACGCTACCCGGTACGCAGTATTTT.

The chain employs TRBV6-1 and TRBJ2-3, with D perhaps matching TRBD1 or TRBD2 (5 bases each). This CDR3 has 16 residues. The germline V gene encodes CDR1 MNHNS and CDR2 SASEGT. Trimming removed 3 bases from V and 1 base from J, with 14 bases in between. The CDR3: CASSEGPGLRTDTQYF. DNA for the CDR3: TGTGCCAGCAGTGAGGGACCGGGGTTACGCACAGATACGCAGTATTTT.

There are a few counts of this clonotype. V gene TRBV28 combines with J gene TRBJ1-2; D gene unclear. This CDR3 has 12 amino acids. CDR1 MDHEN and CDR2 SYDVKM come from the germline V gene. V was cut by 3 bases and J by 8 bases, with 10 bases left in between. The CDR3 is CASSFGRRGYTF. The CDR3 DNA follows: TGTGCCAGCAGTTTCGGCAGGAGGGGCTACACCTTC.

The V and J genes are TRBV12-5 and TRBJ2-1, with 7 bases identical to TRBD1. J lost 11 bases, V lost 10 bases, and 8 bases had no gene match. This CDR3 region has 11 residues. In germline, CDR1 is LGHNT, CDR2 FRNRAP. The CDR3 sequence is CAIGWDSQQFF. The CDR3 region has the DNA TGTGCTATTGGATGGGACAGTCAGCAGTTCTTC.